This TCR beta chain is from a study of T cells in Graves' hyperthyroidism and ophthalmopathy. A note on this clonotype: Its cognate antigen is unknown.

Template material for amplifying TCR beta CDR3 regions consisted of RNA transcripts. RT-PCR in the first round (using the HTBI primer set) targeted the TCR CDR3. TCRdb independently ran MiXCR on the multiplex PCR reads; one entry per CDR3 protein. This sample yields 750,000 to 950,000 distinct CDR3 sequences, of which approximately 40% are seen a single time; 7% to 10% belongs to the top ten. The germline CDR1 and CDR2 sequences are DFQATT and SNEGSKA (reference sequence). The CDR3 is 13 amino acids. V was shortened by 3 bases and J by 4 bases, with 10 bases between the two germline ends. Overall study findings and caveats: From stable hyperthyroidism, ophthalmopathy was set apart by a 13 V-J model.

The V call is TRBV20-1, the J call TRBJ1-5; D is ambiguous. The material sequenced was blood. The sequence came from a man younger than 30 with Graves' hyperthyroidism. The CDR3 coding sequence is TGCAGTGCTAGTGGTTTGGTAAATCAGCCCCAGCATTTT. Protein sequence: CSASGLVNQPQHF.